These 18 T cell receptor beta chains originate from one sample sequenced in a study of T cells expressing NK-cell markers (dated by TCRdb to 2020 to 2022). The library was made by 5' RACE. The sequencer listed for this sample is Illumina HiSeq 2000. TCRdb reprocessed the reads; each CDR3 protein sequence makes one entry, and DNA is unavailable. This sample's listing comprises about 5,100 distinct CDR3 sequences. The ten largest make up approximately 14% of the sample. Sequencing was carried out using blood T cells: a sorted CD56 or NKG2C T cell subset, CD4+ or CD8+ T cells, or bulk PBMC T cells (not recorded which). The source is a man in his late teens or twenties in good health. Donor details come from another sample of the same person, matched by shared clones.

By frequency, this clonotype is medium-sized. V usage is TRBV20-1 and J usage is TRBJ1-4; TCRdb reports TRBD1, a call that lacks DNA to check it against. The germline CDR1 and CDR2 sequences are DFQATT and SNEGSKA (reference sequence). The CDR3 loop spans 13 amino acids. The CDR3 is CSASPQGGEKLFF.

According to its frequency, this clonotype is medium-sized. This chain uses TRBV29-1 with TRBJ1-2; TCRdb proposes TRBD1, but this gene call is untestable without DNA. The CDR3 runs 14 residues. Germline V CDR1 and CDR2: SQVTM, ANQGSEA. The CDR3 loop reads CSVERTGVNYGYTF.

Judged by frequency, this clonotype is medium-sized. The gene calls are TRBV14 and TRBJ2-1; TCRdb returns TRBD2, unconfirmable since there is no DNA. The CDR3 has 20 residues. Germline V gene lookup returns CDR1 SGHDN and CDR2 FVKESK. This CDR3 reads CASSRSYSLADSENYNEQFF.

Judged by frequency, this clonotype is medium-sized. The chain combines TRBV12-5 with TRBJ2-1. The CDR3 is 15 residues long. Germline CDR1 is LGHNT and CDR2 is FRNRAP. CDR3 sequence: CASGLVLSGGHEQFF.

Frequency places this clonotype as medium-sized. The genes are TRBV4-1 and TRBJ2-1; checking the TCRdb D call of TRBD1 is not possible without DNA. CDR3 length: 17 residues. CDR1 is MGHRA and CDR2 is YSYEKL in the germline V gene. CDR3 in amino acids: CASSHRGAARSYNEQFF.

Judged by frequency, this clonotype is medium-sized. The chain carries TRBV15 and TRBJ1-2; with no DNA, the TCRdb D assignment of TRBD1 cannot be verified. Looked up from germline, CDR1 is LNHNV and CDR2 is YYDKDF (reference sequence). This CDR3 has 14 amino acids. The CDR3 loop is CATKSTGLTRGYTF.

This clonotype ranks as medium-sized in terms of frequency. The chain uses TRBV5-8 and TRBJ1-1; checking the TCRdb D call of TRBD1 is not possible without DNA. The length of the CDR3 is 13 residues. From germline, CDR1 is SGHTS and CDR2 YDEGEE. The CDR3: CASSVRGYTEAFF.

V is TRBV24-1 and J is TRBJ2-3; TCRdb reports TRBD2, a call that lacks DNA to check it against. This CDR3 is built from 14 residues. Looked up from germline, CDR1 is KGHDR and CDR2 is SFDVKD. CDR3: CATQIGGIADTQYF.

This clonotype is identified as medium-sized from frequency. The chain links TRBV7-9 to TRBJ2-2. The CDR3 has 15 residues. CDR1 is SEHNR and CDR2 is FQNEAQ in the germline V gene (reference sequence). This chain's CDR3 is CATQVLASGTGELFF.

This clonotype registers medium-sized by frequency. The chain recombines TRBV7-2 with TRBJ1-5; TCRdb names TRBD1, which stays unverified in the absence of DNA. Germline V gene sequence: CDR1 SGHTA, CDR2 FQGNSA. The CDR3 extends over 15 amino acids. CDR3 protein: CATAYGHGNNQPQHF. Combining the CDR3 with reference TRBV7-2 and TRBJ1-5 gives the whole variable domain GAGVSQSPSNKVTEKGKDVELRCDPISGHTALYWYRQSLGQGLEFLIYFQGNSAPDKSGLPSDRFSAERTGGSVSTLTIQRTQQEDSAVYLCATAYGHGNNQPQHFGDGTRLSIL.

This clonotype ranks as medium-sized (0.01 to 0.1%) in terms of frequency. The genes are TRBV7-2 and TRBJ2-7; TCRdb gives TRBD2 as the D gene, but with no DNA this cannot be confirmed. Per the germline V gene, CDR1 is SGHTA and CDR2 is FQGNSA. The length of the CDR3 is 15 residues. The CDR3 here is CASSLITSGSYEQYF.

This clonotype is deemed medium-sized by its frequency. The chain employs TRBV12-3 or TRBV12-4 and TRBJ2-1; TCRdb returns TRBD2, unconfirmable since there is no DNA. The CDR3 is made up of 16 amino acids. The CDR3 protein is CASSLRPAGIVDEQFF.

In terms of frequency, this clonotype is medium-sized. This sequence joins TRBV5-1 and TRBJ2-3; absent DNA, TCRdb's TRBD2 call cannot be checked. The CDR3 loop spans 15 amino acids. In germline, CDR1 is SGHRS, CDR2 YFSETQ. Here the CDR3 reads CASSRGRASTDTQYF.

This clonotype is identified as medium-sized from frequency. The chain carries TRBV7-2 and TRBJ1-2; TCRdb outputs TRBD1, but without DNA this stays unchecked. Germline V gene sequence: CDR1 SGHTA, CDR2 FQGNSA. The CDR3 runs 13 residues. CDR3 region: CASTLTRQWGYTF.

This clonotype is medium-sized by frequency. The genes are TRBV19 and TRBJ1-5. The CDR3 runs 12 residues. CDR1 is LNHDA and CDR2 is SQIVND in the germline V gene (reference sequence). The CDR3 here is CASSILNQPQHF.

Judged by frequency, this clonotype is medium-sized. CDR3 region: CASSSPRGEETQYF. The V call is TRBV6-5, the J call TRBJ2-5; the D gene TCRdb calls, TRBD2, cannot be checked with no DNA. In germline, CDR1 is MNHEY, CDR2 SVGAGI. This CDR3 has 14 amino acids.

This clonotype is labeled medium-sized based on frequency. CDR3 loop: CSARVLASLKDTQYF. V gene TRBV20-1 combines with J gene TRBJ2-3. This CDR3 comprises 15 residues. Germline CDR1 reads DFQATT; CDR2 reads SNEGSKA (reference sequence).

This rearrangement joins TRBV7-9 to TRBJ2-5; TCRdb designates TRBD2, a call that cannot be tested without DNA. The CDR3 loop spans 15 amino acids. The germline V gene has CDR1 SEHNR and CDR2 FQNEAQ (reference sequence). The CDR3 protein is CASSLGLSSGRAQYF.